The sequence of this TCR beta chain was determined in a study of T cell responses to AZD1222 COVID-19 vaccine. CDR3 size: 13 residues. V shed 0 bases and J shed 4 bases, with 10 bases lying between them. Germline V gives CDR1 GTSNPN, CDR2 SVGIG (reference sequence). Clones were sequenced by immunoSEQ multiplex PCR, and TCRdb holds only the in-frame ones, with some missing. Of roughly 260,000 clones detected, approximately 95% appear once; the ten largest clones hold less than 0.65%. On this clone itself: The antigen remains undetermined.

General study findings and limits: Reportedly, close to half of spike-specific TCRs are directed against unmutated variant regions. A mostly white British donor set with more females was recruited, and clonal diversity was possibly underestimated. Repertoires were obtained only post-peak T cell response. The study found Spike-specific TCR breadth and depth rose after two AZD1222 doses.

This chain joins TRBV30 and TRBJ2-7; D unclear. The sequence was obtained from an adult in good health. The material was peripheral blood, obtained on day 0 of AZD1222 vaccination. Here the CDR3 DNA reads TGTGCCTGGAGTGTACCTCCGATTTACGAGCAGTACTTC. Residues: CAWSVPPIYEQYF. The full variable domain, rest sourced from reference TRBV30 and TRBJ2-7, is SQTIHQWPATLVQPVGSPLSLECTVEGTSNPNLYWYRQAAGRGLQLLFYSVGIGQISSEVPQNLSASRPQDRQFILSSKKLLLSDSGFYLCAWSVPPIYEQYFGPGTRLTVT.